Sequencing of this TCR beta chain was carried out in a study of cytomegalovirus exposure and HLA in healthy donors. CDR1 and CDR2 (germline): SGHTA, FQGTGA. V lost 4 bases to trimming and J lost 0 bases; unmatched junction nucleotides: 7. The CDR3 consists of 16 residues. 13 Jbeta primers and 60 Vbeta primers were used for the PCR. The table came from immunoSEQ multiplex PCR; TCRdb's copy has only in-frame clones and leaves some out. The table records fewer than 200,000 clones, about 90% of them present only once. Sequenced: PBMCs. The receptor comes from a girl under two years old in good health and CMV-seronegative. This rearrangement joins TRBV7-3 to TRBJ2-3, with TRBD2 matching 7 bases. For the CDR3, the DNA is TGTGCCAGCAGCTCGGGACTACCTTTTAGCACAGATACGCAGTATTTT. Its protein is CASSSGLPFSTDTQYF. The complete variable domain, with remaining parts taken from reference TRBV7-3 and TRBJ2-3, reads GAGVSQTPSNKVTEKGKYVELRCDPISGHTALYWYRQSLGQGPEFLIYFQGTGAADDSGLPNDRFFAVRPEGSVSTLKIQRTERGDSAVYLCASSSGLPFSTDTQYFGPGTRLTVL.